Presented here are 3 T cell receptor beta chains from one specimen sequenced in a study of immune evolution from preneoplasia to lung adenocarcinoma. Sequenced by immunoSEQ multiplex PCR; TCRdb stores in-frame clones only, minus some. The data hold approximately 9,000 clones, with 79% observed a single time. The specimen was FFPE minimally invasive lung adenocarcinoma tissue. The receptors were gathered from a donor at least 70 years old with lung adenocarcinoma.

This chain connects TRBV5-1 to TRBJ1-5, with D unclear. CDR1 is SGHRS and CDR2 is YFSETQ in the germline V gene. This CDR3 has 16 amino acids. V was pared by 4 bases and J by 3 bases, with 17 bases between. DNA of the CDR3: TGCGCCAGCAGCCCGCTGCCCGGAGCCGTCAATCAGCCCCAGCATTTT. It yields the protein CASSPLPGAVNQPQHF.

This sequence joins TRBV5-1 and TRBJ2-7; 10 bases match TRBD1. Germline-derived CDR1 and CDR2 are SGHRS and YFSETQ. J gave up 5 bases and V 4 bases, and 6 bases lay outside the gene matches. CDR3 size: 14 residues. DNA of the CDR3: TGCGCCAGCAGCCTGGGGACAGGGGACGACGAGCAGTACTTC. Its protein product is CASSLGTGDDEQYF.

The chain uses TRBV9 and TRBJ2-5, with 8 nucleotides matching TRBD1. The CDR3 length is 14 residues. Germline V CDR1 and CDR2: SGDLS, YYNGEE. V lost 4 bases, J lost 5 bases, and 7 bases stayed unmatched. The CDR3 region has the DNA TGTGCCAGCAGCCCGGACAGGGTTGATGAGACCCAGTACTTC. As protein: CASSPDRVDETQYF.